Shown below are 17 T cell receptor beta chains from a single sample sequenced in a study of human T cells and chemical hapten exposure. Time point of the sample: pre-sensitization, week 0. Treatment specified: therapeutic diphenylcyclopropenone sensitization with weekly scalp DPC. TCRdb re-derived calls from the RACE reads in MiXCR, one entry per CDR3 protein. This table holds 250,000 or so distinct CDR3 sequences, approximately 7.5% found once. Sequenced here: whole blood, sampled in connection with sensitization to the hapten diphenylcyclopropenone (DPC). Receptors were obtained from a man aged 18 to 35 with alopecia areata. Some clones in this sample may be carry-over from other donors' samples.

This clonotype was found many times. The V call is TRBV4-3, the J call TRBJ2-1; D not resolved. CDR3 length: 14 amino acids. Trimming took off 0 bases at V and 6 bases at J, with 9 bases between the two ends. The germline V gene encodes CDR1 LGHNA and CDR2 YSLEER. Here the CDR3 DNA reads TGCGCCAGCAGCCAAGAAGGTTACGGCAATGAGCAGTTCTTC. Residues: CASSQEGYGNEQFF.

V and J are TRBV7-9 and TRBJ1-2; D is uncertain. The CDR3 is made up of 13 amino acids. Trimming left V 2 bases short and J 5 bases short, with 9 bases between. The germline CDR1 and CDR2 sequences are SEHNR and FQNEAQ (reference sequence). In DNA form, the CDR3 reads TGTGCCAGCAGCTTAATCATAGGATATGGCTACACCTTC. It encodes CASSLIIGYGYTF.

This clonotype was seen only a few times. The rearrangement links TRBV5-1 to TRBJ2-4; D possibly matches TRBD1 or TRBD2 (5 bases each). There are 14 residues in the CDR3. Between the trimmed V and J ends, which lost 0 bases and 8 bases, there was a span of 12 bases. CDR1 and CDR2 from the germline V gene are SGHRS and YFSETQ. As DNA, the CDR3 is TGCGCCAGCAGCTTGGCTGGGGCCGGGGACATTCAGTACTTC. Translating gives CASSLAGAGDIQYF. The variable domain in full, with the rest retrieved from reference TRBV5-1 and TRBJ2-4, is KAGVTQTPRYLIKTRGQQVTLSCSPISGHRSVSWYQQTPGQGLQFLFEYFSETQRNKGNFPGRFSGRQFSNSRSEMNVSTLELGDSALYLCASSLAGAGDIQYFGAGTRLSVL.

In its sample, this clonotype was seen a few times. This chain uses TRBV11-2 with TRBJ2-5, with no clear D. The CDR3 has 12 residues. V was trimmed by 4 bases and J by 5 bases, leaving 8 bases between them. Germline CDR1 reads SGHAT; CDR2 reads FQNNGV. For the CDR3, the DNA is TGTGCCAGCAGCTCGGACCGGGAGACCCAGTACTTC. It encodes CASSSDRETQYF.

There are a few counts of this clonotype. This chain uses TRBV5-1 with TRBJ2-1; no definite D call. The V end lost 0 bases, the J end lost 1 base, and 5 bases lay between the germline ends. CDR1 and CDR2 (germline): SGHRS, YFSETQ. This CDR3 is 14 amino acids long. The CDR3 DNA reads TGCGCCAGCAGCTTGGAGGCATCCTACAATGAGCAGTTCTTC. Translation: CASSLEASYNEQFF.

There are many counts of this clonotype. The V and J genes are TRBV20-1 and TRBJ1-1; 7 bases are a match to TRBD1. J gave up 4 bases and V 2 bases, and 13 bases lay outside the gene matches. Germline V lookup: CDR1 DFQATT, CDR2 SNEGSKA (reference sequence). CDR3 length: 16 amino acids. CDR3 sequence reads: CSARSPARGQSTEAFF. As DNA, the CDR3 is TGCAGTGCTAGATCCCCTGCGAGGGGGCAGAGCACTGAAGCTTTCTTT.

The CDR3: CSVSEGHSPLHF. CDR3 nucleotide sequence: TGCAGCGTTTCGGAAGGGCATTCACCCCTCCACTTT. The rearrangement uses TRBV29-1 and TRBJ1-6; D gene unclear. V shed 5 bases and J shed 8 bases, with 10 bases lying between them. The CDR3 length is 12 residues. Germline CDR1 SQVTM, CDR2 ANQGSEA.

This clonotype was seen repeatedly, ten times or more. Here the CDR3 DNA reads TGTGCCAGCAGTTATTCGGGGGGCAGGGGTCAGCCCCAGCATTTT. Translated: CASSYSGGRGQPQHF. The chain carries TRBV6-5 and TRBJ1-5, with a tentative D call TRBD1 (6 bases). This CDR3 region has 15 residues. Trimming removed 3 bases from V and 6 bases from J, with 15 bases in between. Looked up from germline, CDR1 is MNHEY and CDR2 is SVGAGI.

Many counts were recorded for this clonotype. CDR3 sequence: CASSKDRGRTGELFF. Here the CDR3 DNA reads TGTGCCAGCAGCAAAGACAGGGGGCGCACCGGGGAGCTGTTTTTT. V gene TRBV11-1 combines with J gene TRBJ2-2; 10 bases agree with TRBD1. The CDR3 covers 15 residues. Germline-derived CDR1 and CDR2 are SGHAT and FQDESV (reference sequence). V lost 5 bases, J lost 4 bases, and 4 bases stayed unmatched.

This clonotype was detected many times. V and J are TRBV6-2 or TRBV6-3 and TRBJ2-7; D might be TRBD1 or TRBD2, each matching 5 bases. This CDR3 is built from 16 residues. The germline V gene encodes CDR1 MNHEY and CDR2 SVGEGT. Trimming shortened V by 1 base and J by 2 bases, and 15 bases separated the two germline ends. The CDR3 DNA reads as TGTGCCAGCAGTTACTTGCTGGGGACCCCGACCTACGAGCAGTACTTC. This codes for CASSYLLGTPTYEQYF.

The CDR3 sequence: CASSRASETQYF. The CDR3 nucleotides are TGTGCCAGCAGCCGTGCGTCTGAGACCCAGTACTTC. The chain employs TRBV7-2 and TRBJ2-5; D gene unclear. CDR3 length equals 12 residues. Trimming removed 5 bases at V and 5 bases at J, with 9 bases between. From germline, CDR1 is SGHTA and CDR2 FQGNSA.

The chain has TRBV4-3 and TRBJ2-3; 10 nucleotides line up with TRBD2. V lost 3 bases and J lost 4; bases outside the gene matches: 13. Germline lookup yields CDR1 LGHNA and CDR2 YSLEER. The CDR3 covers 18 residues. Here the CDR3 DNA reads TGCGCCAGCAGCCAGGGGCTAGCGGGGGTCCTAGGTGCAGATACGCAGTATTTT. Protein: CASSQGLAGVLGADTQYF.

This clonotype was seen a handful of times. The chain couples TRBV20-1 to TRBJ1-6; D is ambiguous. This CDR3 is 16 amino acids long. Germline CDR1 DFQATT, CDR2 SNEGSKA (reference sequence). The V and J ends lost 8 bases and 1 base respectively, with 18 bases between them. As DNA, the CDR3 is TGCAGTACGAACGGGGAGTACGGGTCCTATAATTCACCCCTCCACTTT. It codes for CSTNGEYGSYNSPLHF.

This clonotype was seen only a few times. The rearrangement links TRBV4-2 to TRBJ1-2, with TRBD1 as a possible D gene (6 bases). This CDR3 contains 15 residues. V was pared by 2 bases and J by 2 bases, with 12 bases between. Germline loops: CDR1 LGHNA, CDR2 YNFKEQ. In nucleotides, the CDR3 is TGTGCCAGCAGCCAAAACAGGGACTTAAACTATGGCTACACCTTC. This encodes CASSQNRDLNYGYTF.

CDR3: CASSLKAVTDTQYF. In DNA form, the CDR3 reads TGTGCCAGCAGCTTAAAAGCGGTCACAGATACGCAGTATTTT. V usage is TRBV7-9 and J usage is TRBJ2-3, with D possibly TRBD2 on 5 matching bases. The CDR3 has 14 residues. CDR1 and CDR2 (germline): SEHNR, FQNEAQ (reference sequence). The V gene lost 2 bases and the J gene lost 2 bases, with 8 bases spanning the gap.

The sample holds a few counts of this clonotype. The genes are TRBV29-1 and TRBJ1-2; D uncertain. This CDR3 spans 13 amino acids. The germline V and J ends were trimmed by 2 bases and 8 bases, with 15 bases remaining between them. CDR1 and CDR2 from the germline V gene are SQVTM and ANQGSEA. CDR3 protein: CSVEIPTTRGYTF. CDR3 DNA sequence: TGCAGCGTTGAAATCCCGACAACGAGGGGCTACACCTTC.

This clonotype was recorded many times. The CDR3 nucleotides read TGTGCCAGCAGCGTATTGGGGGGCGCGAGCATTCAGTACTTC. Encoded protein: CASSVLGGASIQYF. The rearrangement joins TRBV9 to TRBJ2-4; either TRBD1 or TRBD2 may fit D (6 bases each). The ends were cut back, 1 base at V and 9 bases at J, with 14 bases in the middle. The CDR3 covers 14 residues. The germline V gene encodes CDR1 SGDLS and CDR2 YYNGEE.